The rows below give T cell receptor beta chains drawn from one sample of a study of regulatory and conventional T cells in RAG deficiency. Profiling relied on immunoSEQ multiplex PCR, and the TCRdb table lists in-frame clones only, not all of them. This table has 25,000 to 35,000 clones, roughly 96% appearing once. These data also formed part of another study, on regulatory T cells.

Sample: CD25- CD4+ T cells sorted from blood. The receptors originated from a human donor in good health. CDR3s include the opening cysteine and the closing phenylalanine or tryptophan. Each record gives: V gene, J gene, CDR3 protein.

>TRBV18|TRBJ2-5
CASSPSRGDVETQYF
>TRBV5-1|TRBJ2-2
CASSLAGDTGELFF
>TRBV2|TRBJ2-3
CASSEPGTSVGTDTQYF
>TRBV25-1|TRBJ1-1
CASSEPGLNTEAFF
>TRBV9|TRBJ2-1
CASSVRAGGSYNEQFF
>TRBV5-1|TRBJ1-1
CASSLGQGMGPNTEAFF
>TRBV6-5|TRBJ2-7
CASSSYPRDRVEQYF
>TRBV27|TRBJ2-7
CASSFTGYEQYF
>TRBV7-2|TRBJ2-3
CASRNGLARVTDTQYF
>TRBV15|TRBJ2-7
CATSRGTDEQYF
>TRBV19|TRBJ2-2
CASRSGVGGELFF
>TRBV6-5|TRBJ2-7
CASSSTGTSSYEQYF
>TRBV11-2|TRBJ2-3
CASSFKRAYQDTQYF
>TRBV5-6|TRBJ1-5
CASSFMGGGNQPQHF
>TRBV19|TRBJ1-6
CASSIGTPAGAYNSPLHF
>TRBV10-2|TRBJ2-5
CASSDPSLRGSETQYF
>TRBV15|TRBJ1-1
CATTRRGDTEAFF
>TRBV16|TRBJ1-1
CASSQSNVAVNTEAFF
>TRBV4-1|TRBJ2-6
CASSPPSSGANVLTF
>TRBV27|TRBJ1-1
CASSSRVNTEAFF
>TRBV4-1|TRBJ1-2
CASSAGGVGGYGYTF
>TRBV7-8|TRBJ1-1
CASSPQGGGVNTEAFF
>TRBV6-6|TRBJ2-7
CASSYPTGAPYEQYF
>TRBV5-6|TRBJ2-1
CASSLGGGVYNEQFF
>TRBV18|TRBJ1-1
CASSQMSTNTEAFF
>TRBV19|TRBJ1-5
CASSRQGNQPQHF
>TRBV7-3|TRBJ2-5
CASSLLGARRETQYF
>TRBV10-3|TRBJ2-3
CAISEGTGAEVRTDTQYF
>TRBV2|TRBJ2-3
CASSVTVLSTDTQYF
>TRBV11-2|TRBJ1-3
CASSLGQTGNTIYF
>TRBV28|TRBJ2-1
CASIEGGGSYNEQFF
>TRBV5-5|TRBJ2-1
CASLQGQYNEQFF
>TRBV19|TRBJ2-5
CASSIAPSGLGLETQYF
>TRBV2|TRBJ1-5
CASSRQDYSNQPQHF
>TRBV2|TRBJ2-7
CASSEALLVVRSYEQYF
>TRBV14|TRBJ1-1
CASSQDLDRLEAFF
>TRBV27|TRBJ2-2
CASTVFGTENTGELFF
>TRBV4-2|TRBJ2-1
CASSQARGSYNEQFF
>TRBV5-6|TRBJ1-1
CASSLVGMNTEAFF
>TRBV6-6|TRBJ1-1
CASSYSDRATEAFF
>TRBV5-4|TRBJ2-5
CASSPPQGGQTQYF
>TRBV5-6|TRBJ1-2
CASSLRSGYTF
>TRBV10-3|TRBJ2-1
CAISARTSGVYNEQFF
>TRBV7-3|TRBJ2-1
CASSLRGGAYYNEQFF
>TRBV6-1|TRBJ2-3
CASSENLAGAADTQYF
>TRBV6-1|TRBJ2-4
CASSEAQADIQYF